This T cell receptor beta chain was recovered during a study of T cell clonotyping in hematopoietic cell transplantation. TCRdb keeps only in-frame clones here, not all; method: immunoSEQ multiplex PCR. The sample contains more than 65,000 clones, about 93% of which appear only once. Trimming stripped 3 bases from V and 0 bases from J, with 12 bases between. Germline V lookup: CDR1 MNHNS, CDR2 SASEGT. This CDR3 is 15 amino acids long. The sample consisted of peripheral blood mononuclear cells. This clonotype was obtained from a man aged 50 to 60 in good health. Some clones in this sample may be carry-over from other donors' samples. This sequence joins TRBV6-1 and TRBJ2-7, with D possibly being TRBD1 (7 bases). CDR3 sequence: CASSEEGANSYEQYF. The DNA of the CDR3 is TGTGCCAGCAGTGAGGAGGGGGCCAACTCCTACGAGCAGTACTTC.